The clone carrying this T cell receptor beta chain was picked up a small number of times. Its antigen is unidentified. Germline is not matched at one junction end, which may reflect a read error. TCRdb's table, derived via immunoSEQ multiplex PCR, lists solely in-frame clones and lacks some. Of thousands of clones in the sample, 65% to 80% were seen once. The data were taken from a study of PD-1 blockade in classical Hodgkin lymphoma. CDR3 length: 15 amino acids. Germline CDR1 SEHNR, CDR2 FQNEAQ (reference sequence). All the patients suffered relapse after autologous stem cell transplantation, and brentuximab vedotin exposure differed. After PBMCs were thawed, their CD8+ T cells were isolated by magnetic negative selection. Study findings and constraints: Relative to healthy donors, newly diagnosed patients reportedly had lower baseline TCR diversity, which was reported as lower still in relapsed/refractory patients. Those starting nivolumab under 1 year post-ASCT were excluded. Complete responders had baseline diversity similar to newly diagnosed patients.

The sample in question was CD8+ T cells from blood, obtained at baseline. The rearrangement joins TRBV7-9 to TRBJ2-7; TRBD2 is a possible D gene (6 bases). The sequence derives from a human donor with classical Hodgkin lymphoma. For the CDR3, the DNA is TGCGCCAGCAGCCAAGACGTCACTAGCCCTATCGAGCAGTACTTC. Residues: CASSQDVTSPIEQYF.